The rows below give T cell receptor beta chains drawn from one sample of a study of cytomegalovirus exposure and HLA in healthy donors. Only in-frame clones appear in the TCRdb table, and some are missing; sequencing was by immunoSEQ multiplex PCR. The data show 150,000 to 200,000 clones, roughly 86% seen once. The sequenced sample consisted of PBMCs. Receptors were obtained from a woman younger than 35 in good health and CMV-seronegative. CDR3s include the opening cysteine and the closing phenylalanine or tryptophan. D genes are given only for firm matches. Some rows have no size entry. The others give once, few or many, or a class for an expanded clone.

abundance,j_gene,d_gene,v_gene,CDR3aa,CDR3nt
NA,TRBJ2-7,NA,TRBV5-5,CASSLGGGEKKQYF,TGTGCCAGCAGCCTTGGAGGGGGCGAAAAGAAGCAGTACTTC
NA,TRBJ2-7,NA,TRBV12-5,CASGPLDRSYEQYF,TGTGCTAGTGGCCCGCTCGACAGATCCTACGAGCAGTACTTC
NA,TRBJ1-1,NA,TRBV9,CASSVDPVMNTEAFF,TGTGCCAGCAGCGTAGACCCGGTCATGAACACTGAAGCTTTCTTT
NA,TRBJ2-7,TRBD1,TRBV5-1,CASSSIRDRGRYEQYF,TGCGCCAGCAGCTCAATAAGGGACAGGGGACGGTACGAGCAGTACTTC
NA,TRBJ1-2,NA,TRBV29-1,CSVERGGRDYGYTF,TGCAGCGTTGAGAGGGGGGGGCGCGACTATGGCTACACCTTC
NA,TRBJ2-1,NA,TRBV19,CASPRRPDPYNEQFF,TGTGCCAGCCCCAGGAGGCCGGACCCCTACAATGAGCAGTTCTTC
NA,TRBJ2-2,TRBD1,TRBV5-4,CASSFPDREAGELFF,TGTGCCAGCAGCTTTCCGGACAGGGAGGCCGGGGAGCTGTTTTTT
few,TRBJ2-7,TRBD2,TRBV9,CASSVAAGGLAGTYEQYF,TGTGCCAGCAGCGTAGCGGCGGGAGGACTAGCGGGAACCTACGAGCAGTACTTC
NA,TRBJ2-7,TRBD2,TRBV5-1,CASSLGTSGGSYEQYF,TGCGCCAGCAGCTTGGGTACTAGCGGGGGATCCTACGAGCAGTACTTC
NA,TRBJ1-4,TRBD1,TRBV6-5,CASSRDRAGEKLFF,TGTGCCAGCAGTCGGGACAGGGCGGGAGAAAAACTGTTTTTT
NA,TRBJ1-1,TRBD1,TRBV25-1,CASSEYYGQGSNTEAFF,TGTGCCAGCAGTGAATACTATGGACAGGGGTCGAACACTGAAGCTTTCTTT
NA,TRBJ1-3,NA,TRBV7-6,CASSPRVSQFGNTIYF,TGTGCCAGCAGCCCCAGGGTCAGTCAGTTTGGAAACACCATATATTTT
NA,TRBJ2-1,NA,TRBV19,CASNYGSPNEQFF,TGTGCCAGTAACTACGGGAGCCCCAATGAGCAGTTCTTC
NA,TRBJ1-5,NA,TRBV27,CASSSLSNQPQHF,TGTGCCAGCAGTTCCCTAAGCAATCAGCCCCAGCATTTT
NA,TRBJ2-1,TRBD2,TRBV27,CATKRRWLAENEQFF,TGTGCCACCAAACGTCGGTGGCTAGCGGAAAATGAGCAGTTCTTC